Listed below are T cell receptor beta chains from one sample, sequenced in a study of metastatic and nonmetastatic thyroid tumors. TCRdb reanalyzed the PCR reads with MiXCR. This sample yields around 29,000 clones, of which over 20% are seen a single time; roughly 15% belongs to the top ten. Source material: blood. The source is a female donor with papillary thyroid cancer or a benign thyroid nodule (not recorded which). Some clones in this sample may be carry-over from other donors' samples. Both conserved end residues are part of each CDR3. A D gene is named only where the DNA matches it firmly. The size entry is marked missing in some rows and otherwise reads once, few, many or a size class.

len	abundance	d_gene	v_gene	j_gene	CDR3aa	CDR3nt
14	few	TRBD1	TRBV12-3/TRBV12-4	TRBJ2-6	CASNRGAGANFLTF	TGTGCCAGCAACAGGGGCGCTGGTGCCAACTTCCTGACTTTC
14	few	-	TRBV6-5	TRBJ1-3	CASSYTEYLNTIYF	TGCGCCAGCAGTTACACGGAGTATTTAAACACCATATATTTT
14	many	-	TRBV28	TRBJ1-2	CASSRSLGSYGYTF	TGTGCCAGCAGTCGAAGCCTTGGGAGCTATGGCTACACCTTC
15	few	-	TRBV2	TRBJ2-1	CASSEAGTVYNEQFF	TGTGCCAGCAGTGAAGCGGGTACAGTTTACAATGAGCAGTTCTTC
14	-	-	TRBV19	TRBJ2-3	CASKGRGRTDTQYF	TGTGCCAGTAAAGGGCGGGGGCGTACAGATACGCAGTATTTT
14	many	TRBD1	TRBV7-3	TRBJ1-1	CASSPAGGNTEAFF	TGTGCCAGCAGCCCGGCAGGGGGCAACACTGAAGCTTTCTTT
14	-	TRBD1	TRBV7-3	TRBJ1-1	CASSSGGRNTEAFF	TGTGCCAGCAGCTCAGGGGGCAGGAACACTGAAGCTTTCTTT
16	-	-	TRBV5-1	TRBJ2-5	CASSLANGQPQETQYF	TGCGCCAGCAGCTTGGCAAATGGACAGCCCCAAGAGACCCAGTACTTC
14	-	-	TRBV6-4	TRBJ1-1	CASLGICPNTEAFF	TGTGCCAGCCTTGGGATATGCCCGAACACTGAAGCTTTCTTT
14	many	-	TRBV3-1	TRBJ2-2	CASSQVASTGELFF	TGTGCCAGCAGCCAAGTGGCCAGCACCGGGGAGCTGTTTTTT
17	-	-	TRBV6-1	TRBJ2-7	CASSEAVHAGLTYEQYF	TGTGCCAGCAGTGAAGCGGTACACGCGGGTCTCACCTACGAGCAGTACTTC
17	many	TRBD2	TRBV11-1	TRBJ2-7	CASSFPGWAGGGDEQYF	TGTGCCAGCAGCTTCCCGGGATGGGCGGGAGGAGGCGACGAGCAGTACTTC
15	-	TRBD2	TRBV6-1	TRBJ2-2	CASYSGDTNTGELFF	TGTGCCAGTTATAGCGGGGACACGAACACCGGGGAGCTGTTTTTT
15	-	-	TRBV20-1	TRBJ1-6	CSARVGTDFLSPLHF	TGCAGTGCTAGAGTAGGGACGGACTTCCTTTCACCCCTCCACTTT
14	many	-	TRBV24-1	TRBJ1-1	CATSDQGPNTEAFF	TGTGCCACCAGTGATCAGGGTCCGAACACTGAAGCTTTCTTT
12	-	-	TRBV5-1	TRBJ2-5	CASTLGRETQYF	TGCGCCAGCACCTTGGGGCGGGAGACCCAGTACTTC
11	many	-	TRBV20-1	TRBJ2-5	CSARDGETQYF	TGCAGTGCTAGGGATGGAGAGACCCAGTACTTC
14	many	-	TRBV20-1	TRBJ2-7	CSARGPTTNYEQYF	TGCAGTGCTAGAGGTCCGACAACCAACTACGAGCAGTACTTC
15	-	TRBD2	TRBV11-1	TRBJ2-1	CASSAGLDHIDEQFF	TGTGCCAGCAGCGCAGGACTAGACCACATAGATGAGCAGTTCTTC
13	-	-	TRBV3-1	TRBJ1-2	CASSQVGGTGGTF	TGTGCCAGCAGCCAAGTGGGGGGGACTGGCGGCACCTTC
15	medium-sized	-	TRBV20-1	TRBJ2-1	CSASRGGSSYNEQFF	TGCAGTGCTAGTAGGGGGGGCAGCTCCTACAATGAGCAGTTCTTC
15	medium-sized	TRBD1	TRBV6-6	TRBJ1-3	CASSYLGTVADTIYF	TGTGCCAGCAGTTACCTGGGGACAGTAGCAGACACCATATATTTT
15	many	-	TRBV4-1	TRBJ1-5	CASSQESGRSQPQHF	TGCGCCAGCAGCCAAGAAAGTGGCAGGTCTCAGCCCCAGCATTTT
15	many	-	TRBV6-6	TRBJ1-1	CASSYTWGSATEAFF	TGTGCCAGCAGTTACACCTGGGGCTCGGCCACTGAAGCTTTCTTT
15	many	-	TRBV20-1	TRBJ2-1	CSTKKQSGFYNEQFF	TGCAGTACCAAGAAACAGAGCGGATTCTACAATGAGCAGTTCTTC
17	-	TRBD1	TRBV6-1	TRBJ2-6	CASSTIQGSGGANTLTF	TGTGCCAGCAGCACCATACAGGGGAGTGGTGGGGCCAACACCCTGACTTTC
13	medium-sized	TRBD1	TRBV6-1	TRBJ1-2	CARNRGPNYGYTF	TGTGCCAGAAACAGGGGGCCTAACTATGGCTACACCTTC
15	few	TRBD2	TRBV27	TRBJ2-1	CASGGTGGIRDEQLF	TGTGCCAGCGGGGGGACGGGAGGGATAAGGGATGAGCAGCTCTTC
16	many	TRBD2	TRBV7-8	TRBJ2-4	CASSLTVTGGKNIQYF	TGTGCCAGCAGCTTAACCGTCACGGGAGGCAAAAACATTCAGTACTTC
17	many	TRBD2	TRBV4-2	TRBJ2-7	CASSQTGLAGISYEQYF	TGTGCCAGCAGCCAAACAGGACTAGCGGGAATTTCCTACGAGCAGTACTTC
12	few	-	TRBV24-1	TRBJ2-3	CAISGDSNTQYF	TGTGCCATCAGTGGAGATTCAAATACGCAGTATTTT
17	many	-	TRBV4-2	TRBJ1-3	CASSHPIWERSGNTIYF	TGTGCCAGCAGCCACCCAATCTGGGAACGCTCTGGAAACACCATATATTTT
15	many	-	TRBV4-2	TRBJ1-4	CASSQVWAGDEKLFF	TGTGCCAGCAGCCAAGTATGGGCAGGGGATGAAAAACTGTTTTTT
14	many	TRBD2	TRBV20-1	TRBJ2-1	CSAATSGRSHEQFF	TGCAGTGCCGCGACTAGCGGGAGGTCCCATGAGCAGTTCTTC
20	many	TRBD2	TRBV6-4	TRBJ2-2	CASSGAATSGILPDTGELFF	TGTGCCAGCAGTGGCGCGGCGACTAGCGGGATCCTTCCGGACACCGGGGAGCTGTTTTTT
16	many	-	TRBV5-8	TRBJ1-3	CASSLVGRVAGNTIYF	TGTGCCAGCAGCTTGGTGGGCAGGGTGGCTGGAAACACCATATATTTT
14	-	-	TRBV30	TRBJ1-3	CACNRVSSGNTIYF	TGTGCCTGTAATCGCGTCTCCTCTGGAAACACCATATATTTT
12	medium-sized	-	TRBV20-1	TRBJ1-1	CSALILNTEAFF	TGCAGTGCCCTTATCTTGAACACTGAAGCTTTCTTT
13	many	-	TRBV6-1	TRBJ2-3	CASSEGSTDTQYF	TGTGCCAGCAGTGAGGGGAGCACAGATACGCAGTATTTT
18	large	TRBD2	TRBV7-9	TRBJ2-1	CASSLLPGLAGGDNEQFF	TGTGCCAGCAGCTTACTTCCGGGACTAGCGGGAGGAGACAATGAGCAGTTCTTC
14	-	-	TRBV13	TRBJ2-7	CASSSGTNSYEQYF	TGTGCCAGCAGCTCAGGGACAAACTCCTACGAGCAGTACTTC
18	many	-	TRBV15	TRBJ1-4	CATSRDLSEVTTNEKLFF	TGTGCCACCAGCAGAGATTTGTCGGAGGTTACTACTAATGAAAAACTGTTTTTT